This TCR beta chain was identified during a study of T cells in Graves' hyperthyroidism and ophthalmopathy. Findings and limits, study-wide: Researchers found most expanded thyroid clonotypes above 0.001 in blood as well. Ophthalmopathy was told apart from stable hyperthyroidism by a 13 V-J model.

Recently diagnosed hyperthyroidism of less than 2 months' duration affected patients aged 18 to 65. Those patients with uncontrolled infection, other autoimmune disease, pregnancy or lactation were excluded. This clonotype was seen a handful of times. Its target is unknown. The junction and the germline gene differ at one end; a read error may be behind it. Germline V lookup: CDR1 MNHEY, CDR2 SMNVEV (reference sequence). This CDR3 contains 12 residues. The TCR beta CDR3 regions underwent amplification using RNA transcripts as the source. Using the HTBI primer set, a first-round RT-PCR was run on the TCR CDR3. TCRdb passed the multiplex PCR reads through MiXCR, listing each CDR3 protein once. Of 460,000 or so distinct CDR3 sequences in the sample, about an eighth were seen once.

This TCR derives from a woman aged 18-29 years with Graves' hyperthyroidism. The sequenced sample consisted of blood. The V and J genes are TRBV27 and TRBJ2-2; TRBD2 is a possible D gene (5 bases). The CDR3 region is CASSLAAGEPFF. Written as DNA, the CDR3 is TGTGCCAGCAGTTTAGCGGCCGGGGAGCCGTTTTTT.